These T cell receptor beta chains were read from a single sample in a study of T cell responses to AZD1222 COVID-19 vaccine. This table comes from immunoSEQ multiplex PCR, and its TCRdb copy is limited to in-frame clones, with some not included. The table shows some 140,000 clones, with about 86% occurring only once. The specimen comprised peripheral blood, sampled on day 0 of MenACWY control vaccination. The receptor source for this set is an adult in good health. The CDR3 runs from the conserved cysteine through the conserved F or W. Fields, in order: V gene, D gene, clone size, J gene, CDR3 protein, CDR3 DNA. The D gene is left open where the match is weak. Some rows mark clone size as missing; the rest say once, few, many or name a class of expanded clone.

TRBV19	NA	NA	TRBJ1-5	CASRGKGGFGNQPQHF	TGTGCCAGTAGGGGGAAGGGGGGGTTTGGAAATCAGCCCCAGCATTTT
TRBV2	TRBD1	NA	TRBJ1-6	CASTKVGQGYSPLHF	TGTGCCAGCACGAAAGTGGGACAGGGGTATTCACCCCTCCACTTT
TRBV11-2	TRBD2	NA	TRBJ2-7	CASNLGDFSGMSYEQYF	TGTGCCAGCAACTTAGGGGATTTTAGCGGGATGTCCTACGAGCAGTACTTC
TRBV29-1	TRBD1	NA	TRBJ1-2	CSVGQGMRGYTF	TGCAGCGTTGGACAGGGGATGCGGGGCTACACCTTC
TRBV10-3	TRBD1	NA	TRBJ1-5	CAISESDREGQPQHF	TGTGCCATCAGTGAGTCGGACAGGGAGGGTCAGCCCCAGCATTTT
TRBV4-2	TRBD1	NA	TRBJ1-2	CASSQDQGQGNYGYTF	TGTGCCAGCAGCCAAGATCAAGGACAGGGGAACTATGGCTACACCTTC
TRBV2	NA	NA	TRBJ1-1	CASRSSGGTEAFF	TGTGCCAGCAGGTCCTCTGGGGGCACTGAAGCTTTCTTT
TRBV7-9	NA	NA	TRBJ1-1	CASSSTVNTEAFF	TGTGCCAGCAGCTCGACCGTGAACACTGAAGCTTTCTTT
TRBV7-2	NA	medium-sized	TRBJ1-2	CASSPGGGMGVYTF	TGTGCCAGCAGCCCGGGGGGAGGGATGGGTGTTTACACCTTC
TRBV4-3	TRBD2	NA	TRBJ2-2	CASSRAVGPSGTNTGELFF	TGCGCCAGCAGCAGAGCGGTCGGACCTAGCGGGACGAACACCGGGGAGCTGTTTTTT
TRBV6-5	TRBD1	NA	TRBJ1-5	CATHRGISNQPQHF	TGTGCCACCCACAGGGGGATAAGCAATCAGCCCCAGCATTTT
TRBV25-1	NA	NA	TRBJ1-2	CASSDLGGRGYTF	TGTGCCAGCAGTGATTTAGGAGGGCGCGGCTACACCTTC
TRBV5-1	NA	NA	TRBJ1-1	CASSLRAGRRTNTEAFF	TGCGCCAGCAGCTTGCGGGCAGGGAGGCGGACGAACACTGAAGCTTTCTTT
TRBV5-1	NA	NA	TRBJ1-3	CASSLWAGGGNTIYF	TGCGCCAGCAGCTTGTGGGCAGGCGGTGGAAACACCATATATTTT
TRBV6-5	NA	NA	TRBJ1-2	CASSLQGRQGYTF	TGTGCCAGCAGTCTACAGGGAAGGCAAGGCTACACCTTC
TRBV4-3	NA	NA	TRBJ1-1	CASSQDRAGDTEAFF	TGCGCCAGCAGCCAAGACCGTGCGGGCGACACTGAAGCTTTCTTT
TRBV5-1	TRBD1	NA	TRBJ1-1	CASSFLNRDSEAFF	TGCGCCAGCAGCTTCTTAAACCGGGACAGTGAAGCTTTCTTT
TRBV9	TRBD1	NA	TRBJ2-1	CASGPGQGSYNEQFF	TGTGCCAGCGGCCCAGGACAGGGTTCCTACAATGAGCAGTTCTTC
TRBV28	TRBD1	few	TRBJ1-1	CASSLRIRDSLHTEAFF	TGTGCCAGCAGTTTAAGGATCCGGGACAGCTTACACACTGAAGCTTTCTTT
TRBV27	NA	NA	TRBJ1-2	CASSLDPNYGYTF	TGTGCCAGCAGTTTGGACCCTAACTATGGCTACACCTTC
TRBV5-1	NA	NA	TRBJ2-2	CASSLDWNTGELFF	TGCGCCAGCAGCTTGGACTGGAACACCGGGGAGCTGTTTTTT
TRBV4-2	NA	NA	TRBJ1-6	CASSPARGGGVGSPLHF	TGTGCCAGCAGCCCAGCTCGAGGAGGAGGGGTTGGGTCACCCCTCCACTTT
TRBV5-6	NA	NA	TRBJ2-7	CASSLVGRISYEQYF	TGTGCCAGCAGCTTGGTAGGACGGATCTCCTACGAGCAGTACTTC
TRBV27	TRBD2	NA	TRBJ2-7	CASSLRAGGLGEQYF	TGTGCCAGCAGTTTAAGAGCGGGAGGGCTCGGCGAGCAGTACTTC
TRBV18	NA	NA	TRBJ1-4	CASSPQRGLGEKLFF	TGTGCCAGCTCACCACAGCGCGGCTTAGGTGAAAAACTGTTTTTT
TRBV9	TRBD2	NA	TRBJ2-7	CASSVGVVAGGLEQYF	TGTGCCAGCAGCGTAGGGGTTGTGGCGGGAGGGTTGGAGCAGTACTTC
TRBV4-3	TRBD1	NA	TRBJ1-2	CASSQTRGGADGYTF	TGCGCCAGCAGCCAAACGAGAGGGGGCGCGGATGGCTACACCTTC
TRBV4-2	NA	NA	TRBJ1-2	CASSQDMSIYGYTF	TGTGCCAGCAGCCAAGATATGAGTATCTATGGCTACACCTTC
TRBV10-1	NA	NA	TRBJ2-3	CASGTGSTDTQYF	TGCGCCAGCGGGACTGGGAGCACAGATACGCAGTATTTT
TRBV5-1	TRBD2	NA	TRBJ2-1	CASSLGLADDNEQFF	TGCGCCAGCAGCTTGGGACTAGCGGACGACAATGAGCAGTTCTTC
TRBV2	TRBD1	NA	TRBJ1-1	CARDRGSEYTEAFF	TGTGCCAGAGACAGGGGAAGTGAGTACACTGAAGCTTTCTTT
TRBV2	TRBD1	once	TRBJ1-4	CASSEGWTGVEKLFF	TGTGCCAGCAGTGAAGGTTGGACAGGGGTTGAAAAACTGTTTTTT
TRBV16	TRBD1	NA	TRBJ1-1	CASSTGVRTEAFF	TGTGCCAGCAGTACAGGGGTTAGGACTGAAGCTTTCTTT
TRBV4-3	TRBD1	NA	TRBJ1-3	CASSQGTGSGNTIYF	TGCGCCAGCAGCCAAGGGACAGGCTCTGGAAACACCATATATTTT
TRBV5-1	NA	NA	TRBJ2-2	CASNAGRWNTGELFF	TGCGCCAGCAACGCGGGCCGGTGGAACACCGGGGAGCTGTTTTTT
TRBV5-1	TRBD1	NA	TRBJ1-1	CASSSRDRNTEAFF	TGCGCCAGCAGCTCCCGGGACAGGAACACTGAAGCTTTCTTT
TRBV27	NA	NA	TRBJ1-2	CASSTQAGDDYGYTF	TGTGCCAGCAGTACCCAGGCGGGGGATGACTATGGCTACACCTTC
TRBV5-1	NA	NA	TRBJ1-5	CASSLDGSSNQPQHF	TGCGCCAGCAGCTTGGATGGCAGCAGCAATCAGCCCCAGCATTTT
TRBV28	NA	NA	TRBJ2-1	CASSPLSLMDEQFF	TGTGCCAGCAGCCCCCTGAGCCTTATGGATGAGCAGTTCTTC
TRBV18	NA	NA	TRBJ1-1	CASSPGTADRAFF	TGTGCCAGCTCACCGGGGACGGCCGACCGAGCTTTCTTT
TRBV3-1/TRBV3-2	TRBD2	NA	TRBJ2-2	CASSPSRGGAGTGELFF	TGTGCCAGCAGCCCTTCTCGCGGGGGGGCCGGAACCGGGGAGCTGTTTTTT
TRBV5-6	NA	NA	TRBJ2-1	CASSLEDNEQFF	TGTGCCAGCAGCTTAGAAGACAATGAGCAGTTCTTC
TRBV6-1	NA	NA	TRBJ1-6	CASSEALRDAHSSYNSPLHF	TGTGCCAGCAGTGAAGCGCTTCGAGACGCTCATAGCTCCTATAATTCACCCCTCCACTTT
TRBV10-1	NA	NA	TRBJ2-7	CASSESRKRYEQYF	TGCGCCAGCAGTGAGTCCAGAAAAAGATACGAGCAGTACTTC
TRBV2	NA	NA	TRBJ1-1	CASRRGQTEAFF	TGTGCCAGCAGGAGAGGACAGACTGAAGCTTTCTTT
TRBV18	NA	NA	TRBJ1-5	CASSKSGTSQPQHF	TGTGCCAGCTCGAAGAGCGGGACATCTCAGCCCCAGCATTTT
TRBV30	NA	NA	TRBJ1-1	CAWKSPNMNTEAFF	TGTGCCTGGAAGTCACCTAACATGAACACTGAAGCTTTCTTT
TRBV19	NA	NA	TRBJ1-4	CASCLGGTAEKLFF	TGTGCCAGTTGCCTTGGGGGGACCGCCGAAAAACTGTTTTTT
TRBV6-5	NA	NA	TRBJ2-5	CASSYTVQETQYF	TGTGCCAGCAGTTACACAGTTCAAGAGACCCAGTACTTC
TRBV5-1	TRBD1	NA	TRBJ2-1	CASSSTGGVNEQFF	TGCGCCAGCAGCTCCACAGGGGGCGTGAATGAGCAGTTCTTC
TRBV5-1	NA	NA	TRBJ1-1	CASSLERGTEAFF	TGCGCCAGCAGCTTGGAGCGGGGGACTGAAGCTTTCTTT
TRBV2	NA	NA	TRBJ2-5	CASRQETGEETQYF	TGTGCCAGCAGACAAGAAACAGGAGAAGAGACCCAGTACTTC